Sequencing of this T cell receptor (beta chain) was carried out in a study of blood T cell repertoires in COVID-19. Only in-frame clones appear in the TCRdb table, and some are missing; sequencing was by immunoSEQ multiplex PCR. The table has roughly 160,000 clones, roughly 85% seen once. Germline lookup yields CDR1 MNHEY and CDR2 SVGAGI. Between the trimmed V and J ends, which lost 5 bases and 2 bases, there was a span of 15 bases. The CDR3 runs to 15 residues. The rearrangement joins TRBV6-5 to TRBJ1-1, with D possibly TRBD1 on 6 matching bases. The sequence derives from a woman aged 70 to 79 in a cohort exposed to, infected with or recovered from COVID-19 (not recorded which). The specimen was PBMCs or T cells enriched from blood (not recorded which). DNA for the CDR3: TGTGCCAGCAGTAACGGCTTACAGGGAAACACTGAAGCTTTCTTT. As protein: CASSNGLQGNTEAFF.